The 15 T cell receptor beta chains below all came from one sample that was sequenced in a study of chemoradiotherapy in HPV16-positive cancers. Profiled with immunoSEQ multiplex PCR; TCRdb holds only in-frame clones, not every one. The table lists around 12,000 clones, 89% of them singletons, with roughly 23% in the top ten. This sample comprised blood, obtained from a patient who underwent chemoradiotherapy. These receptors were obtained from a human donor with HPV-associated anogenital cancer.

The genes are TRBV6-5 and TRBJ2-3, with no clear D. The CDR3 has 13 residues. Per germline, CDR1 MNHEY and CDR2 SVGAGI. V lost 2 bases and J lost 4, with 7 bases in between. The DNA of the CDR3 is TGTGCCAGCAGTTACGAGGTCGCAGATACGCAGTATTTT. The encoded protein is CASSYEVADTQYF.

The chain employs TRBV5-6 and TRBJ2-1; 9 bases agree with TRBD1. CDR1 and CDR2 from the germline V gene are SGHDT and YYEEEE. CDR3 length: 13 amino acids. With V trimmed by 0 bases and J by 9 bases, 1 base remained unmatched. The chain's CDR3 is CASSLGQGGEQFF. As DNA, the CDR3 is TGTGCCAGCAGCTTGGGACAGGGGGGTGAGCAGTTCTTC. Looking up the rest from reference TRBV5-6 and TRBJ2-1 gives the full variable domain: DAGVTQSPTHLIKTRGQQVTLRCSPKSGHDTVSWYQQALGQGPQFIFQYYEEEERQRGNFPDRFSGHQFPNYSSELNVNALLLGDSALYLCASSLGQGGEQFFGPGTRLTVL.

The V call is TRBV4-1, the J call TRBJ2-1, with D tentatively TRBD1 (5 bases). Germline V CDR1 and CDR2: MGHRA, YSYEKL. V was shortened by 0 bases and J by 0 bases, with 12 bases between the two germline ends. This CDR3 contains 17 residues. The CDR3 is CASSQDQGASSYNEQFF. The DNA of the CDR3 is TGCGCCAGCAGCCAAGACCAGGGCGCTAGCTCCTACAATGAGCAGTTCTTC.

The CDR3 DNA is TGTGCCAGCAGCCAAGAGTCTGGCGGGGGCGGTGAGACCCAGTACTTC. Protein product: CASSQESGGGGETQYF. The chain joins TRBV4-2 to TRBJ2-5; a weak D match, TRBD2 (7 bases). From germline, CDR1 is LGHNA and CDR2 YNFKEQ. The CDR3 runs 16 residues. V lost 0 bases and J lost 5, with 16 bases in between.

This chain joins TRBV4-3 and TRBJ1-3; 9 positions agree with TRBD1. V trimming: 0 bases; J trimming: 5 bases; junction bases outside the gene matches: 14. Germline V gene lookup returns CDR1 LGHNA and CDR2 YSLEER. The CDR3 is made up of 19 amino acids. CDR3 coding DNA: TGCGCCAGCAGCCAAGATTTGACCGGACAGGGGCTAATTAGAAACACCATATATTTT. Amino acid sequence: CASSQDLTGQGLIRNTIYF.

The chain is built from TRBV19 and TRBJ1-2; 8 bases match TRBD1. With V trimmed by 4 bases and J by 0 bases, 7 bases remained unmatched. This CDR3 contains 16 residues. Germline CDR1 and CDR2: LNHDA and SQIVND (reference sequence). The CDR3 DNA is TGTGCCAGTAGTAAGGGACAGGACCCAACTAACTATGGCTACACCTTC. As protein: CASSKGQDPTNYGYTF.

As to this clone: One end of the junction varies from germline; a read error may be responsible. The chain couples TRBV4-3 to TRBJ1-1; a weak D match, TRBD1 (5 bases). The CDR3 contains 13 residues. Germline loops: CDR1 LGHNA, CDR2 YSLEER. CDR3 amino acids: CASSQDPTGEGFF. The CDR3 nucleotides are TGCGCCAGCAGCCAAGACCCGACGGGGGAAGGTTTCTTT.

J is TRBJ2-7 and V is TRBV18; 8 bases are a match to TRBD1. The CDR3 contains 15 residues. The trim removed 3 bases at V and 3 bases at J, leaving 7 bases unmatched. CDR1 and CDR2 from the germline V gene are KGHSH and LQKENI. The CDR3 region is CASSPPGTGYYEQYF. The CDR3 coding sequence is TGTGCCAGCTCACCTCCCGGGACAGGATACTACGAGCAGTACTTC. Variable domain in full (rest from reference TRBV18 and TRBJ2-7): NAGVMQNPRHLVRRRGQEARLRCSPMKGHSHVYWYRQLPEEGLKFMVYLQKENIIDESGMPKERFSAEFPKEGPSILRIQQVVRGDSAAYFCASSPPGTGYYEQYFGPGTRLTVT.

The chain has TRBV19 and TRBJ1-1; no reliable D call. Trimming left V 1 base short and J 4 bases short, with 10 bases between. The length of the CDR3 is 14 residues. From germline, CDR1 is LNHDA and CDR2 SQIVND (reference sequence). The CDR3 region is CASSIVGASTEAFF. DNA of the CDR3: TGTGCCAGTAGTATAGTTGGAGCTAGCACTGAAGCTTTCTTT.

The J gene is TRBJ2-3, the V gene TRBV6-6, with D possibly being TRBD1 (5 bases). The CDR3 length is 15 residues. V shed 2 bases and J shed 0 bases, with 9 bases lying between them. Germline CDR1 reads MNHNY; CDR2 reads SVGAGI (reference sequence). In DNA, the CDR3 is TGTGCCAGCAGTTACCAGGGTTCTAGCACAGATACGCAGTATTTT. Its protein is CASSYQGSSTDTQYF.

The V call is TRBV2, the J call TRBJ1-1; D is possibly TRBD1 (6 bases). This CDR3 comprises 13 residues. The V gene lost 6 bases and the J gene lost 4 bases, with 12 bases spanning the gap. Looked up from germline, CDR1 is SNHLY and CDR2 is FYNNEI. This CDR3 is CASSVTGPTEAFF. Here the CDR3 DNA reads TGTGCCAGCAGCGTTACAGGGCCCACTGAAGCTTTCTTT.

This chain links TRBV4-3 with TRBJ2-7, with TRBD1 identical over 8 bases. Germline-derived CDR1 and CDR2 are LGHNA and YSLEER. CDR3 length equals 16 residues. V lost 4 bases, J lost 0 bases, and 8 bases stayed unmatched. The DNA for the CDR3 is TGCGCCAGCAGCCCAGCCCTGGGACAGGCCTCCTACGAGCAGTACTTC. Its translation: CASSPALGQASYEQYF.

This clone has more than one count but fewer than ten. The genes are TRBV9 and TRBJ2-2, with D unresolved. Germline V gives CDR1 SGDLS, CDR2 YYNGEE. This CDR3 spans 14 amino acids. V was clipped by 0 bases and J by 5 bases, with 8 bases between them. CDR3 DNA: TGTGCCAGCAGCGTAGTACAGAGGACCGGGGAGCTGTTTTTT. This sequence encodes CASSVVQRTGELFF.

The sample holds one count of this clone. This chain uses TRBV28 with TRBJ1-5; no clear D gene. The CDR3 sequence is 16 residues long. V was trimmed by 1 base and J by 4 bases, leaving 14 bases between them. The germline V gene has CDR1 MDHEN and CDR2 SYDVKM. The CDR3 here is CASSLSLGFNNQPQHF. CDR3 coding DNA: TGTGCCAGCAGTTTATCTTTGGGATTTAATAATCAGCCCCAGCATTTT.

The chain carries TRBV9 and TRBJ2-5; TRBD1 matches 8 bases. After removal of 2 bases from V and 3 bases from J, the junction contained 6 bases not matched to a gene. The CDR3 consists of 15 residues. Germline V gene sequence: CDR1 SGDLS, CDR2 YYNGEE. The CDR3 bases are TGTGCCAGCAGCGTCCGAGGACAGGGCAAAGAGACCCAGTACTTC. It translates to CASSVRGQGKETQYF. Full variable domain (remainder filled in from reference TRBV9 and TRBJ2-5): DSGVTQTPKHLITATGQRVTLRCSPRSGDLSVYWYQQSLDQGLQFLIQYYNGEERAKGNILERFSAQQFPDLHSELNLSSLELGDSALYFCASSVRGQGKETQYFGPGTRLLVL.